Sequencing of this T cell receptor beta chain was carried out in a study of OX40 agonist ivuxolimab in advanced cancers. The repertoire was sequenced with immunoSEQ multiplex PCR; TCRdb's copy has only in-frame clones and lacks some. This sample carries 45,000 to 65,000 clones, 79% of them seen once, and the ten largest clones take 2% to 3%. Germline loops: CDR1 SGHVS, CDR2 FQNEAQ. Trimming left V 5 bases short and J 5 bases short, with 18 bases between. The CDR3 is 15 residues long. Source: CD4+ or CD8+ T cells sorted from blood, taken in a trial of the OX40 agonist ivuxolimab. The V call is TRBV7-8, the J call TRBJ2-5, with D possibly TRBD1 on 5 matching bases. This sequence was found in an adult with an advanced solid tumor such as melanoma, head and neck, liver or kidney cancer. CDR3: CASSRRSRVGETQYF. CDR3 sequence (DNA): TGTGCCAGCAGCCGGCGTTCCAGGGTAGGGGAGACCCAGTACTTC.